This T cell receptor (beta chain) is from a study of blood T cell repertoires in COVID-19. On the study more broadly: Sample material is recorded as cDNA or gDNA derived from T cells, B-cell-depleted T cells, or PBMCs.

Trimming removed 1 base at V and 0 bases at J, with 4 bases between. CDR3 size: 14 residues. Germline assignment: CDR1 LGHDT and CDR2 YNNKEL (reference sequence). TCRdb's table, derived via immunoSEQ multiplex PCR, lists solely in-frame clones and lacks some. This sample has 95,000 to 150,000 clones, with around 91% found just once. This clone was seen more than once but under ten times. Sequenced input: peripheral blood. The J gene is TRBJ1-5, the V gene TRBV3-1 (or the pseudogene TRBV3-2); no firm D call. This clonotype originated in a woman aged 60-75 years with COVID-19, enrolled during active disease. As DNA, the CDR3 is TGTGCCAGCAGCCAAGGTTATAGCAATCAGCCCCAGCATTTT. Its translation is CASSQGYSNQPQHF.